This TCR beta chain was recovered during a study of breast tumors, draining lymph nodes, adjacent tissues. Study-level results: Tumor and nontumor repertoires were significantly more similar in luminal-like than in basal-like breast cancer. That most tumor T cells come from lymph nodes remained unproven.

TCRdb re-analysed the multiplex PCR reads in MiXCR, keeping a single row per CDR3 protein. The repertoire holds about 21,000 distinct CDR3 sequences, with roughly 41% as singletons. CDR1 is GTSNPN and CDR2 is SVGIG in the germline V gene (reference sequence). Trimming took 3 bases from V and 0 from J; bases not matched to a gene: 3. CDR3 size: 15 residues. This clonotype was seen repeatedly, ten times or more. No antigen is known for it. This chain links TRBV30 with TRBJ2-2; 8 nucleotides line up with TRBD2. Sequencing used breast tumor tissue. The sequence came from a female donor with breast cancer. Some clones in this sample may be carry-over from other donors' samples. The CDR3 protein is CAWRGSGTNTGELFF. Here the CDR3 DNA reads TGTGCCTGGAGGGGTAGCGGGACGAACACCGGGGAGCTGTTTTTT.